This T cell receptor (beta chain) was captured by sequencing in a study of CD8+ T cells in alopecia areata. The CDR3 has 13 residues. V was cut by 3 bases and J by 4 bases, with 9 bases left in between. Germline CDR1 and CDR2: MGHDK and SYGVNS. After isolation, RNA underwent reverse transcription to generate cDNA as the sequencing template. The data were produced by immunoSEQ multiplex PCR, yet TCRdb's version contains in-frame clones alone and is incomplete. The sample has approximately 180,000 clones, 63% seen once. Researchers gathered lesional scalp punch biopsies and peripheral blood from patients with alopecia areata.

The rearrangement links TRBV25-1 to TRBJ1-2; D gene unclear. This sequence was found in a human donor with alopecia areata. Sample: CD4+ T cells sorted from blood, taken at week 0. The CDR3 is CASSDSGTYGYTF. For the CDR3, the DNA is TGTGCCAGCAGTGACTCGGGCACCTATGGCTACACCTTC.